These T cell receptor beta chains were read from a single sample in a study of cytotoxic CD8 clonotypes in ibrutinib-treated CLL. The table came from immunoSEQ multiplex PCR; TCRdb's copy has only in-frame clones and leaves some out. The profile covers 110,000 to 150,000 clones, with about four fifths appearing a single time and more than 10% taken by the ten largest. The specimen was PBMCs, collected after 12 months of ibrutinib treatment. These receptors all stem from a human donor with chronic lymphocytic leukemia. Both conserved end residues are part of each CDR3. A D gene is named only where the DNA matches it firmly. The size of a clone is reported for some rows only, either as once, few or many, or as a class for expanded clones.

>TRBJ2-3|TRBV5-4|.|TRBD2
TGTGCCAGCAGCTTAGGACTAGCGGGAGGGCCAGATACGCAGTATTTT
CASSLGLAGGPDTQYF
>TRBJ2-7|TRBV10-1|.|.
TGCGCCAGCTCCGGCGGGAAAACCTACGAGCAGTACTTC
CASSGGKTYEQYF
>TRBJ2-7|TRBV19|.|.
TGTGCCAGTAGTATACAGGCAGGGAAAGGCTACGAGCAGTACTTC
CASSIQAGKGYEQYF
>TRBJ1-1|TRBV27|.|.
TGTGCCAGCAGTTTATCCAGACAGACTGAAGCTTTCTTT
CASSLSRQTEAFF
>TRBJ2-7|TRBV28|.|.
.
CASRVGTGTLDRYF
>TRBJ2-1|TRBV25-1|.|.
TGTGCCAGCAGTAGTCCCCCAAAGGGATCCTACAATGAGCAGTTCTTC
CASSSPPKGSYNEQFF
>TRBJ1-5|TRBV28|.|.
TGTGCCAGCAGTTTTCCGCGGACAGTCAATCAGCCCCAGCATTTT
CASSFPRTVNQPQHF
>TRBJ2-1|TRBV30|.|.
TGTGCCTGGAGTGTTAGTAGCGGAGTCTACAATGAGCAGTTCTTC
CAWSVSSGVYNEQFF
>TRBJ1-5|TRBV7-9|.|TRBD1
TGTGCCAGCAGCCTCGACAGGGGAAGTCAGCCCCAGCATTTT
CASSLDRGSQPQHF
>TRBJ2-1|TRBV4-2|.|.
TGTGCCAGCAGCCCGTTAGCGGTACCTAATGAGCAGTTCTTC
CASSPLAVPNEQFF
>TRBJ1-5|TRBV28|.|.
TGTGCCAGCAGTTTATTGTACAGGGCGGCCCAGCATTTT
CASSLLYRAAQHF
>TRBJ2-7|TRBV4-2|.|.
TGTGCCAGCAGCCAAGAGGTGTCTTACTCCTACGAGCAGTACTTC
CASSQEVSYSYEQYF
>TRBJ2-7|TRBV4-3|.|.
TGCGCCAGCAGCCAACATCGGGGGATAGCGCTCAGCTCCTACGAGCAGTACTTC
CASSQHRGIALSSYEQYF
>TRBJ2-7|TRBV30|.|.
TGTGCCTGGAGCGGGCCCGGAGGGCTCTCCTACGAGCAGTACTTC
CAWSGPGGLSYEQYF
>TRBJ2-7|TRBV4-2|few|.
TGTGCCAGCAGCCAAGAGACCGGGAGCTCCTACGAGCAGTACTTC
CASSQETGSSYEQYF
>TRBJ2-5|TRBV9|.|.
TGTGCCAGCAGCTCTCAGGGGGGAGGGCAAGAGACCCAGTACTTC
CASSSQGGGQETQYF
>TRBJ1-5|TRBV15|few|.
TGTGCCACCAGCAGAGTAGGGAGGGCCAATCAGCCCCAGCATTTT
CATSRVGRANQPQHF
>TRBJ2-7|TRBV18|.|.
TGTGCCAGCTCACCGGATGGGGACGGCGAGCAGTACTTC
CASSPDGDGEQYF
>TRBJ2-7|TRBV11-3|.|TRBD1
TGTGCCAGCAGCCCCGGGACAGGCCTCGGCGAGCAGTACTTC
CASSPGTGLGEQYF
>TRBJ2-6|TRBV5-4|once|TRBD1
TGTGCCAGCAGCGTAGACAGGGGGGTCTCTGGGGCCAACGTCCTGACTTTC
CASSVDRGVSGANVLTF
>TRBJ2-7|TRBV27|.|TRBD1
TGTGCCAGCAGTTTAACGGGACAGGGGTCCTACGAGCAGTACTTC
CASSLTGQGSYEQYF
>TRBJ1-4|TRBV6-4|.|.
TGTGCCAGCAGCTATGAAAAACTGTTTTTT
CASSYEKLFF
>TRBJ1-1|TRBV7-8|.|.
TGTGCCAGCAGCTTAGCGCGGGCGAGTGAAGCTTTCTTT
CASSLARASEAFF
>TRBJ2-3|TRBV4-3|once|TRBD1
TGCGCCAGCAGCCAAAATCCCGGGACAGCCAGCACAGATACGCAGTATTTT
CASSQNPGTASTDTQYF
>TRBJ2-3|TRBV9|.|.
TGTGCCAGCAGCGGTACCTTGTCGACAGATACGCAGTATTTT
CASSGTLSTDTQYF
>TRBJ1-1|TRBV5-1|.|.
TGCGCCAGCAGCTTCGGCGGCGTCGACACTGAAGCTTTCTTT
CASSFGGVDTEAFF
>TRBJ1-1|TRBV7-9|.|.
TGTGCCAGCAGCTTAGGTATAGGTTCAAACACTGAAGCTTTCTTT
CASSLGIGSNTEAFF
>TRBJ1-2|TRBV6-1|.|TRBD1
TGTGCCAGCAGTAAAGAGACCGGGACAGGGGACTATGGCTACACCTTC
CASSKETGTGDYGYTF
>TRBJ2-7|TRBV27|.|TRBD2
TGTGCCAGCAGTTTAAGAGCGGGAGGGCCTTCACCCCTTTACGAGCAGTACTTC
CASSLRAGGPSPLYEQYF
>TRBJ1-2|TRBV27|once|.
TGTGCCAGCAAAACGGGGCAGCTAAATGGCTACACCTTC
CASKTGQLNGYTF
>TRBJ2-7|TRBV4-3|.|TRBD2
TGCGCCAGCAGCCAAGTACTAGCGCCCTACGAGCAGTACTTC
CASSQVLAPYEQYF
>TRBJ2-1|TRBV28|.|.
TGTGCCAGCGGGTGGACTCCCAAGCAGTTCTTC
CASGWTPKQFF
>TRBJ2-1|TRBV27|.|.
TGTGCCAGCAGTTTTGGTCAGCATGAGCAGTTCTTC
CASSFGQHEQFF
>TRBJ1-2|TRBV15|.|TRBD1
TGTGCCATCGCCATGGACAGGAACTATGGCTACACCTTC
CAIAMDRNYGYTF
>TRBJ2-7|TRBV20-1|once|.
TGCAGTGCTATGGGTGGGTACGAGCAGTACTTC
CSAMGGYEQYF
>TRBJ1-4|TRBV28|.|.
TGTGCCAGCAGTTTGGGGGGATTAGGTGAAAAACTGTTTTTT
CASSLGGLGEKLFF
>TRBJ1-1|TRBV2|once|TRBD1
TGTGCCACCCTACTAAAACAGGGGGCAGGACCTGAAGCTTTCTTT
CATLLKQGAGPEAFF
>TRBJ1-2|TRBV7-2|.|.
TGTGCCAGCAGCTTAGGCCCTTCAACAGGGAGGGGCTACACCTTC
CASSLGPSTGRGYTF
>TRBJ1-1|TRBV29-1|.|.
TGCAGCGTTCGGCGGGGGACCATGAACACTGAAGCTTTCTTT
CSVRRGTMNTEAFF
>TRBJ1-5|TRBV5-6|.|.
TGTGCCAGCAGCTTGTACGACAGGAACAATCAGCCCCAGCATTTT
CASSLYDRNNQPQHF
>TRBJ2-7|TRBV5-8|.|.
TGTGCCAGCAGCTTGGGTATAGCAGGGCCAAGCTCCTACGAGCAGTACTTC
CASSLGIAGPSSYEQYF
>TRBJ2-1|TRBV7-9|.|TRBD2
TGTGCCAGCAGGTTCTGGACTAGCGGGAGGGCCAGGGATGAGCAGTTCTTC
CASRFWTSGRARDEQFF
>TRBJ1-2|TRBV28|.|.
TGTGCCAGCAGTTTATTGGCGGGGCTGGGCTATGGCTACACCTTC
CASSLLAGLGYGYTF
>TRBJ1-1|TRBV5-1|once|TRBD1
TGCGCCAGCAGCTTGGTCGGGGACAGCCTGAACACTGAAGCTTTCTTT
CASSLVGDSLNTEAFF
>TRBJ2-2|TRBV7-2|.|.
TGTGCCAGCAGCTTAGTGCTCACCGGGGAGCTGTTTTTT
CASSLVLTGELFF
>TRBJ2-7|TRBV5-6|.|TRBD1
TGTGCCAGCAGGGGACAGAAGGAGTCCTACGAGCAGTACTTC
CASRGQKESYEQYF
>TRBJ2-7|TRBV30|.|TRBD2
TGTGCCTGGAGTGTGGGACTAGCGGGGATCTACGAGCAGTACTTC
CAWSVGLAGIYEQYF
>TRBJ1-5|TRBV28|.|.
TGTGCCAGCAGTTTACGGCCCAATCAGCCCCAGCATTTT
CASSLRPNQPQHF